Listed here are 21 T cell receptor beta chains from one sample, sequenced in a study of response to subunit inactivated influenza vaccine. TCRdb reanalysed the RT-PCR reads using MiXCR and keeps one entry per CDR3 protein. The table has about 500,000 distinct CDR3 sequences, approximately 12% seen once. The sample was PBMCs from blood, taken around seven weeks after vaccination. These receptors all come from a man aged 50-60 years who received an inactivated influenza vaccine.

The chain recombines TRBV29-1 with TRBJ2-7; TRBD1 aligns across 8 bases. Germline V gene lookup returns CDR1 SQVTM and CDR2 ANQGSEA. This CDR3 is built from 12 residues. V shed 8 bases, J shed 5 bases, and the junction held 8 bases outside the gene matches. CDR3 loop: CSTGQGTHEQYF. Here the CDR3 DNA reads TGCAGCACTGGACAGGGAACGCACGAGCAGTACTTC.

This clonotype was seen a handful of times. The chain couples TRBV10-3 to TRBJ2-5; D is ambiguous. The CDR3 covers 12 residues. CDR1 and CDR2 (germline): ENHRY, SYGVKD. Trimming took off 8 bases at V and 5 bases at J, with 12 bases between the two ends. The CDR3 DNA sequence: TGTGCCATCTCCGGCCCAACCGAGACCCAGTACTTC. The encoded protein is CAISGPTETQYF.

This clonotype was recorded a few times. The rearrangement joins TRBV28 to TRBJ2-1; D may be TRBD2 (6 bases). Germline-derived CDR1 and CDR2 are MDHEN and SYDVKM. CDR3 size: 17 residues. V lost 7 bases and J lost 0, with 19 bases in between. The CDR3 loop reads CASTAPLGGPSYNEQFF. The CDR3 nucleotides read TGTGCCAGCACTGCCCCCCTAGGAGGGCCCTCCTACAATGAGCAGTTCTTC.

The chain combines TRBV6-2 or TRBV6-3 with TRBJ2-7; 9 positions agree with TRBD1. Trimming cost V 4 bases and J 7 bases; bases outside gene matches: 14. CDR3 size: 16 residues. Germline loops: CDR1 MNHEY, CDR2 SVGEGT. The CDR3 region is CASSLAGTGSPLEQYF. DNA of the CDR3: TGTGCCAGCAGTTTAGCCGGGACAGGGTCCCCTCTGGAGCAGTACTTC.

This clonotype was counted a few times. The genes are TRBV7-9 and TRBJ2-6, with D uncertain. The CDR3 sequence is 16 residues long. Trimming cost V 5 bases and J 2 bases, with 13 bases left between them. Germline loops: CDR1 SEHNR, CDR2 FQNEAQ (reference sequence). In nucleotides, the CDR3 is TGTGCCAGCAGCCGAAGTCTCATCCCTGGGGCCAACGTCCTGACTTTC. Translating gives CASSRSLIPGANVLTF. Drawing the rest from reference TRBV7-9 and TRBJ2-6, the complete variable domain is DTGVSQNPRHKITKRGQNVTFRCDPISEHNRLYWYRQTLGQGPEFLTYFQNEAQLEKSRLLSDRFSAERPKGSFSTLEIQRTEQGDSAMYLCASSRSLIPGANVLTFGAGSRLTVL.

The chain has TRBV20-1 and TRBJ1-1; D remains ambiguous. V was trimmed by 1 base and J by 3 bases, leaving 6 bases between them. CDR1 DFQATT and CDR2 SNEGSKA come from the germline V gene (reference sequence). This CDR3 spans 12 amino acids. CDR3 in DNA: TGCAGTGCTAGAGGGGAGGACACTGAAGCTTTCTTT. It encodes CSARGEDTEAFF.

This clonotype was seen at least ten times. The V gene is TRBV20-1, the J gene TRBJ1-2; no clear D. Trimming removed 5 bases at V and 8 bases at J, with 12 bases between. The CDR3 sequence is 11 residues long. Germline assignment: CDR1 DFQATT and CDR2 SNEGSKA (reference sequence). The CDR3: CSAPVGGGYTF. In DNA, the CDR3 is TGCAGTGCTCCTGTGGGCGGCGGCTACACCTTC.

This rearrangement joins TRBV11-2 to TRBJ2-1; 8 bases are a match to TRBD2. This CDR3 region has 16 residues. J was trimmed by 2 bases and V by 4 bases; bases with no gene match: 7. The germline gives CDR1 SGHAT, CDR2 FQNNGV. In DNA, the CDR3 is TGTGCCAGCAGCTATCTCGAGCGGGGGACCTACAATGAGCAGTTCTTC. Protein: CASSYLERGTYNEQFF.

The chain joins TRBV5-1 to TRBJ2-2; no firm D call. V lost 4 bases and J lost 5, with 15 bases in between. This CDR3 has 15 amino acids. From germline, CDR1 is SGHRS and CDR2 YFSETQ. The CDR3 loop is CASSSGSARTGELFF. The CDR3 bases are TGCGCCAGCAGCAGTGGTTCGGCTCGGACCGGGGAGCTGTTTTTT. Complete variable domain (other parts from reference TRBV5-1 and TRBJ2-2): KAGVTQTPRYLIKTRGQQVTLSCSPISGHRSVSWYQQTPGQGLQFLFEYFSETQRNKGNFPGRFSGRQFSNSRSEMNVSTLELGDSALYLCASSSGSARTGELFFGEGSRLTVL.

J is TRBJ1-6 and V is TRBV20-1; TRBD1 might be the D (6 bases). The CDR3 spans 16 residues. Trimming stripped 5 bases from V and 0 bases from J, with 14 bases between. In germline, CDR1 is DFQATT, CDR2 SNEGSKA (reference sequence). CDR3 DNA sequence: TGCAGTGCTCCTGGGGGGCCGAGCTCCTATAATTCACCCCTCCACTTT. It yields the protein CSAPGGPSSYNSPLHF.

CDR3 sequence (DNA): TGTGCCACCTCCCAGGCACAGGTCTCTGGAAACACCATATATTTT. This sequence encodes CATSQAQVSGNTIYF. V and J are TRBV3-1 and TRBJ1-3; possibly TRBD1 for D (5 bases). CDR1 and CDR2 (germline): LGHDT, YNNKEL (reference sequence). Trimming left V 10 bases short and J 0 bases short, with 16 bases between. CDR3 length: 15 residues.

This clonotype was observed at least ten times. The chain recombines TRBV20-1 with TRBJ2-3, with 10 positions matching TRBD2. This CDR3 comprises 12 residues. Germline V gene data show CDR1 as DFQATT and CDR2 as SNEGSKA (reference sequence). J lost 1 base, V lost 8 bases, and 0 bases had no gene match. CDR3 loop: CSLAGGTDTQYF. CDR3 bases: TGCAGTCTAGCGGGAGGCACAGATACGCAGTATTTT.

This clonotype was seen only a few times. This chain joins TRBV24-1 and TRBJ2-3; D is possibly TRBD1 or TRBD2 (5 bases each). V lost 7 bases, J lost 1 base, and 11 bases lay in between. The length of the CDR3 is 14 residues. Germline values: CDR1 KGHDR, CDR2 SFDVKD. The CDR3 loop reads CATRAGSRTDTQYF. The CDR3 DNA reads TGTGCCACCAGAGCAGGGAGCCGCACAGATACGCAGTATTTT.

This sequence joins TRBV5-4 and TRBJ2-3, with D perhaps TRBD2 (6 bases). Looked up from germline, CDR1 is SGHNT and CDR2 is YYREEE (reference sequence). V lost 9 bases and J lost 4, with 15 bases in between. CDR3 size: 13 residues. CDR3 coding DNA: TGTGCCACTTTCCTACGGGGGTCAGATACGCAGTATTTT. Its protein product is CATFLRGSDTQYF.

This clonotype was detected a few times. This chain uses TRBV20-1 with TRBJ2-3; 8 positions match TRBD2. The V gene end was trimmed by 3 bases and the J gene end by 0 bases; junction bases not matched to a gene: 5. CDR1 and CDR2 from the germline V gene are DFQATT and SNEGSKA (reference sequence). The CDR3 runs 15 residues. The DNA of the CDR3 is TGCAGTGCTAGGTTTCCTAGCGGGAGCACAGATACGCAGTATTTT. It encodes CSARFPSGSTDTQYF.

The J gene is TRBJ2-1, the V gene TRBV12-3 or TRBV12-4, with TRBD1 matching 7 bases. The V segment lost 6 bases and the J segment 4 bases; nucleotides outside the gene matches: 6. This CDR3 has 14 amino acids. The CDR3 sequence is CASSTGVLYNEQFF. The CDR3 nucleotides read TGTGCCAGCAGCACAGGGGTTCTTTACAATGAGCAGTTCTTC.

This chain connects TRBV6-5 to TRBJ2-3, with 10 bases matching TRBD2. Germline V CDR1 and CDR2: MNHEY, SVGAGI. Trimming took 0 bases from V and 0 from J; bases not matched to a gene: 6. The CDR3 length is 18 residues. This CDR3 is CASSYSSSGGTSTDTQYF. CDR3 DNA: TGTGCCAGCAGTTACTCGTCTAGCGGGGGAACTAGCACAGATACGCAGTATTTT.

The CDR3 loop is CASSQPSPRRTLKETQYF. As DNA, the CDR3 is TGTGCCAGCAGCCAACCTTCCCCGAGGAGGACTCTCAAAGAGACCCAGTACTTC. The rearrangement uses TRBV3-1 and TRBJ2-5; the D gene is possibly TRBD2 (5 bases). Germline lookup yields CDR1 LGHDT and CDR2 YNNKEL (reference sequence). The CDR3 has 18 amino acids. V was cut by 2 bases and J by 3 bases, with 22 bases left in between.

The gene calls are TRBV29-1 and TRBJ2-5; the match to TRBD1 covers 9 bases. The CDR3 loop spans 15 amino acids. Germline V gives CDR1 SQVTM, CDR2 ANQGSEA. The V gene end was trimmed by 0 bases and the J gene end by 5 bases; junction bases not matched to a gene: 7. As DNA, the CDR3 is TGCAGCGTTGAAGATCGTGGACAGGGGAGTGAGACCCAGTACTTC. It is translated as CSVEDRGQGSETQYF.

This clonotype was counted a few times. The chain joins TRBV7-2 to TRBJ2-1; TRBD1 is a possible D gene (6 bases). The V end was cut by 2 bases, the J end by 9 bases, with 14 bases between. CDR1 is SGHTA, CDR2 FQGNSA, per germline. This CDR3 is built from 14 residues. The DNA of the CDR3 is TGTGCCAGCAGCTTAATCTGGGGGCAGGGTGAGCAGTTCTTC. It is translated as CASSLIWGQGEQFF.

The sample holds many counts of this clonotype. The chain couples TRBV6-2 or TRBV6-3 to TRBJ2-1; maybe TRBD2 (6 bases). There are 15 residues in the CDR3. Trimming took 5 bases from V and 0 from J, leaving 11 bases between them. From germline, CDR1 is MNHEY and CDR2 SVGEGT. The CDR3 DNA is TGTGCCAGCAGTCCGGGACTGGACTCCTACAATGAGCAGTTCTTC. It specifies CASSPGLDSYNEQFF.